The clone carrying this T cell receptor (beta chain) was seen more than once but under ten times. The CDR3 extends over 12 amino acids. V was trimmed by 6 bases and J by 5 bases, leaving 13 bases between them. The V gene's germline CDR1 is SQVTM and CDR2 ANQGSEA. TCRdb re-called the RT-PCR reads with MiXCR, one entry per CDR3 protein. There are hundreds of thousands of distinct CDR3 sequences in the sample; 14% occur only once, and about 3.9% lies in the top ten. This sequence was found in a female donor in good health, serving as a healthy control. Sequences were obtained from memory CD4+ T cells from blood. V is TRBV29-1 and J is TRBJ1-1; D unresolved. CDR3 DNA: TGCAGCGTCGTTTCTCAGTGGACTGAAGCTTTCTTT. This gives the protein CSVVSQWTEAFF.